Here is one T cell receptor beta chain with its context. Its antigen remains unknown. The data originate from a study of T cell repertoires in cytomegalovirus infection. The overall study: Evidence of both CMV infection and a matching HLA type came from public TCR beta signatures. Study outcomes and limitations: Across the ex vivo response, the dominant clonotypes were HLA-C-restricted CMV-specific TCR beta clonotypes.

From germline, CDR1 is SGHTA and CDR2 FQGNSA. Trimming shortened V by 4 bases and J by 9 bases, and 16 bases separated the two germline ends. This CDR3 is built from 14 residues. Each CDR3 protein is one row after TCRdb ran MiXCR on the reads. The data hold under 350,000 distinct CDR3 sequences, with approximately 9.5% observed a single time. The sequenced sample consisted of PBMCs. The origin of this receptor is a human donor in good health (CMV status not recorded). Some clones in this sample may be carry-over from other donors' samples. The chain employs TRBV7-2 and TRBJ2-4; TRBD2 is a possible D gene (6 bases). CDR3 nucleotides: TGTGCCAGCAGCTCCGCGGGGAGTGCGGGCATTCAGTACTTC. Its translation: CASSSAGSAGIQYF.